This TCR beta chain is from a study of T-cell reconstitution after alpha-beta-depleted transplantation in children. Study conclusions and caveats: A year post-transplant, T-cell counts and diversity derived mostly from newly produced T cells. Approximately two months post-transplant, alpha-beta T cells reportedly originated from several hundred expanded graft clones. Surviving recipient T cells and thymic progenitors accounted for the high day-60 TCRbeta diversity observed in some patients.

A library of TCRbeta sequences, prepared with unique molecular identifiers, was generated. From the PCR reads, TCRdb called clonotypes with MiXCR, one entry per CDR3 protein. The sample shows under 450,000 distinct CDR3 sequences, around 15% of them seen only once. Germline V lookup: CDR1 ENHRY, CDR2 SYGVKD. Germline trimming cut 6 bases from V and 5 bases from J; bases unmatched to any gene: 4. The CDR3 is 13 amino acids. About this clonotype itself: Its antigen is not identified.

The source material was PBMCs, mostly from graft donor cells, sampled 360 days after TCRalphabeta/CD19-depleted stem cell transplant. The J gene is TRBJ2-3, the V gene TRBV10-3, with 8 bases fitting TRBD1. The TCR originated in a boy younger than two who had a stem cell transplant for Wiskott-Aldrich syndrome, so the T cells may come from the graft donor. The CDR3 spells CAIRGTGVDTQYF. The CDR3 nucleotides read TGTGCCATCAGAGGGACAGGCGTAGATACGCAGTATTTT.